This T cell receptor beta chain was identified during a study of blood T cell repertoires in COVID-19. Study-level information: Sources were T cells, B-cell-depleted T cells, or PBMCs; the material itself was cDNA or gDNA.

Clones were read by immunoSEQ multiplex PCR, and TCRdb kept only the in-frame ones, dropping some. The data show around 260,000 clones, with 90% seen just once and 1.1% held by the top ten. Germline CDR1 reads SGHRS; CDR2 reads YFSETQ. The CDR3 runs to 14 residues. The V segment lost 3 bases and the J segment 2 bases; nucleotides outside the gene matches: 5. The material sequenced was PBMCs or T cells enriched from blood (not recorded which). This receptor was obtained from a woman aged 25 to 45 who had recovered from COVID-19. The chain joins TRBV5-1 to TRBJ2-7; 7 bases are a match to TRBD1. The CDR3 region has the DNA TGCGCCAGCAGCTCTTCCCAGGGGGCCTACGAGCAGTACTTC. Its protein product is CASSSSQGAYEQYF.